Below, one TCR beta chain is given with its context. Which antigen it targets is not known. Per-nucleotide qualities are absent, and no much larger clonotype sits a single base away. The sample belongs to a study of CD4 T cells in relation to SARS-CoV-2 and coronaviruses (dated by TCRdb to 2020 to 2023). General notes on the study: The full convalescent cohort of approximately 13 patients had a median age of approximately 35 years, ranging from roughly 21 to 72 years. Using patient-derived lymphoblastoid cell lines, the shared crossreactive spike epitopes were mapped to their HLA restriction. At the level of individual TCR clonotypes, the study evaluated whether memory CD4+ T cells crossreact between the spike proteins of SARS-CoV-2 and those of common cold coronaviruses. The approximately 12 convalescent patients included 8 males and 4 females; two subjects were Hispanic. Samples from three pre-COVID donors and the naive versus memory experiments were sequenced with the Adaptive Biotechnologies TCR-sequencing kit; other data were Illumina-based. A different TCR-beta assay, based on Illumina, was used to sequence expansion assays from other donors in the study. Study-level results and caveats: Naive versus memory sequencing indicated the assay detects memory recall responses rather than primary responses primed during culture. Because no donor provided both pre-pandemic and post-infection samples, tracing the source of pre-existing responses was limited. Because the crossreactivity analysis focused on spike protein, crossreactivity against other viral proteins was not assessed. The study was constrained by small numbers of patients and of tested TCRs. In approximately 65% of donors, memory CD4+ clonotypes turned up that crossrecognized SARS-CoV-2 and at least one common cold coronavirus spike. Significantly weaker SARS-CoV-2-driven expansion was shown by crossreactive clones than by monoreactive clones, consistent with antigenic imprinting.

The CDR3 spans 15 residues, from the cysteine through the phenylalanine. Solely the CDR3 DNA is kept, with 45 bases framed from the first base. V gives up 8 bases and J gives up 6 bases, and the segment between their germline ends measures 21 bases. The CDR1 and CDR2 encoded by the germline V gene (reference sequence) are SEHNR and FQNEAQ. To separate naive from memory CD4+ T cells, cryopreserved PBMCs first underwent CD4 enrichment and then EasySep naive CD4+ T cell enrichment. PBMCs were isolated from leukapheresis product or whole blood by Ficoll-Paque PLUS gradient centrifugation. PBMCs were either cryopreserved at -140°C or used fresh in the expansion assay. The QIAamp Micro DNA Kit was used to extract genomic DNA from the CD4+ T cells. Deep-resolution immunoSEQ TCR-beta sequencing was performed on DNA from uncultured naive and memory CD4+ T cells. The original pipeline was this. During preprocessing, nonproductive sequences were removed, as were CDR3s that did not start with C, did not end with F or W, or were shorter than 7 amino acids. Cultured and uncultured naive and memory CD4+ repertoires were searched for CDR3s previously identified as spike- and CEF-reactive. CDR3 homology was measured as pairwise Levenshtein distance, computed with the stringdist R package after trimming three terminal residues from each end. The immuneACCESS repertoire file appears here via TCRdb, limited to in-frame rearrangements. These files lack a portion of the clones; in checked studies, under half of the deficit traces to unresolved V genes, and the cause of the others is not known. Clonal size and the V and J genes are those of that table, whereas D and trimming came from the DNA. Present in this sample are roughly 11,000 clones, about 90% of which were seen just once. 2.2% of the sample comes from the top ten.

The V and J genes are TRBV7-9 and TRBJ2-3; TRBD2 might be the D gene, on 7 matching bases. Sequenced material: naive CD4+ T cells from PBMCs. The sample's cell subset or site label, in plain terms: naive CD4+ T cells isolated by negative enrichment. The TCR was taken from an adult with COVID-19. At the DNA level, the sequence is TGTGCCAGCCCTAAAAGGGGGGGGGACGTCGATACGCAGTATTTT. Translation gives CASPKRGGDVDTQYF.